This TCR beta chain originates from a study of Ad26.COV2.S vaccination and SARS-CoV-2 variants. Looking at the study overall: Recipients of Ad26.COV2.S got it intramuscularly, once or twice 56 days apart.

Notes on this clone: Its target is unknown.

Measured with immunoSEQ multiplex PCR; TCRdb has only the in-frame clones, and not every one. The sample consists of more than 400,000 clones, approximately 92% of them appearing once. The treatment denotes: around 19 received Ad26.COV2.S at low or high dose, single or two shots; 5 received placebo; per-sample allocation not given. Day 63 after the first vaccine or placebo injection was the time point for sampling. As its vector, the vaccine had Ad26, which expressed Wuhan-strain SARS-CoV-2 spike. Study-wide results and limits: Reportedly, after vaccination the spike-specific CD8+ and CD4+ T cell responses displayed substantial breadth. Non-spike TCR breadth was similar in vaccine and placebo recipients.

This CDR3 region has 14 residues. The trim removed 5 bases at V and 7 bases at J, leaving 11 bases unmatched. Germline V CDR1 and CDR2: LGHNA, YSLEER. Sequencing was performed on peripheral blood, taken in a trial of Ad26.COV2.S vaccine versus placebo. This receptor was taken from a person between 18 and 65 years old who received the Ad26.COV2.S COVID-19 vaccine or a placebo. The chain combines TRBV4-3 with TRBJ2-7; 7 bases match TRBD1. The CDR3 DNA reads TGCGCCAGCAGCGTCGACAGGGCCCGGGAAGAGCAGTACTTC. It yields the protein CASSVDRAREEQYF.